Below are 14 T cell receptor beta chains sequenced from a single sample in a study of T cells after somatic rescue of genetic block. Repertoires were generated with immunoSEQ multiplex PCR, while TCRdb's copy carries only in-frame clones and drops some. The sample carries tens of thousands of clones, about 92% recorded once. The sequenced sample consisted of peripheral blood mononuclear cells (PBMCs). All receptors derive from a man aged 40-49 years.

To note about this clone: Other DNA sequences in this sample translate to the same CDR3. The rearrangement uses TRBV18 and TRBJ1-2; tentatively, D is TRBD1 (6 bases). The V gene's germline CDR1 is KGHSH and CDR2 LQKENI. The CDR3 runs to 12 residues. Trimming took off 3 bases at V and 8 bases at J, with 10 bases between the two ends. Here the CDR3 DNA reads TGTGCCAGCTCACCCTCAGGGGACGGCTACACCTTC. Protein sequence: CASSPSGDGYTF.

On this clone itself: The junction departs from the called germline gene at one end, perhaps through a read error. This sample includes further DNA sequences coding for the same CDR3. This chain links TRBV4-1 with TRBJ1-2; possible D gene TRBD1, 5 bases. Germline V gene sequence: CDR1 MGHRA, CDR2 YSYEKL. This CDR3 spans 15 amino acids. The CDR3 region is CASSHTVGLGRGYTF. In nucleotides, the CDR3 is TGCGCCAGTAGCCATACAGTGGGGCTCGGGAGAGGCTACACCTTC.

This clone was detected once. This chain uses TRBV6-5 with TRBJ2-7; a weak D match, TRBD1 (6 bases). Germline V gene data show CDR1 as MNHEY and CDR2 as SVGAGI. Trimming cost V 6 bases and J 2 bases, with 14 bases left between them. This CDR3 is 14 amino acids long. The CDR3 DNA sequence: TGTGCCAGCAGACAAACAGGGATACCCTACGAGCAGTACTTC. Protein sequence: CASRQTGIPYEQYF.

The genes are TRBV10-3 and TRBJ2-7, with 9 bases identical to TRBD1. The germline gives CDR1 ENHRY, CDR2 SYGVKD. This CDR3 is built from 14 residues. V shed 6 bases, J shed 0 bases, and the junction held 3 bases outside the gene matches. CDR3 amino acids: CAIRPGQGSYEQYF. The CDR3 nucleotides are TGTGCCATCAGGCCGGGACAGGGCTCCTACGAGCAGTACTTC.

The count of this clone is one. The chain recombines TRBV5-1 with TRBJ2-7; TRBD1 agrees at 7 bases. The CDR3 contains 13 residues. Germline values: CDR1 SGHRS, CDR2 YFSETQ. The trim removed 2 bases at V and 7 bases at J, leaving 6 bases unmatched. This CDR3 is CASSLRQGWEQYF. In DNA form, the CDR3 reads TGCGCCAGCAGCTTAAGACAGGGCTGGGAGCAGTACTTC.

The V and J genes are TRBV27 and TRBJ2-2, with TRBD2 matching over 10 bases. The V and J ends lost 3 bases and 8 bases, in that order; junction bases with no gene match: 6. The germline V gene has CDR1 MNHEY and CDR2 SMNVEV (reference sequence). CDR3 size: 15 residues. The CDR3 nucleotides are TGTGCCAGCAGTTTTGCTAGCGGGAGAACGGGGGAGCTGTTTTTT. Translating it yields CASSFASGRTGELFF.

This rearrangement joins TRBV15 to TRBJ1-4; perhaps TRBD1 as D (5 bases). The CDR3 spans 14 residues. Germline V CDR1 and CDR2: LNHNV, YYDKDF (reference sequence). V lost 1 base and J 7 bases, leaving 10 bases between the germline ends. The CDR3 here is CATSRGGGSEKLFF. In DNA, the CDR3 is TGTGCCACCAGCAGAGGGGGCGGGAGTGAAAAACTGTTTTTT.

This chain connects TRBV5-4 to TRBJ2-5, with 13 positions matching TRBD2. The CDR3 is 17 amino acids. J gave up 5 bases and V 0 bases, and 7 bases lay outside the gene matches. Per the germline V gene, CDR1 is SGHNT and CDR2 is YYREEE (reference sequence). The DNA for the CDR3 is TGTGCCAGCAGCTTGGGCGGACTAGCGGGAGTATCTGAGACCCAGTACTTC. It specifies CASSLGGLAGVSETQYF.

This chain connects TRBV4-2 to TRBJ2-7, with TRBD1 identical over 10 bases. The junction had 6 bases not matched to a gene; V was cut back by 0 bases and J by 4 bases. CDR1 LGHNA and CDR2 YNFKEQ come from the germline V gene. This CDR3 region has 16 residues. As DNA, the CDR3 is TGTGCCAGCAGCCAAGATCCCGGGACAGGGGCTTACGAGCAGTACTTC. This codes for CASSQDPGTGAYEQYF.

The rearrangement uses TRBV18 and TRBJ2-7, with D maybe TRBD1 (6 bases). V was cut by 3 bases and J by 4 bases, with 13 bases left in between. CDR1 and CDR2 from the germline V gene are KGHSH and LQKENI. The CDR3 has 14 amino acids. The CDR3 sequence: CASSPPGHEYEQYF. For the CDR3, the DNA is TGTGCCAGCTCACCTCCGGGACACGAATACGAGCAGTACTTC.

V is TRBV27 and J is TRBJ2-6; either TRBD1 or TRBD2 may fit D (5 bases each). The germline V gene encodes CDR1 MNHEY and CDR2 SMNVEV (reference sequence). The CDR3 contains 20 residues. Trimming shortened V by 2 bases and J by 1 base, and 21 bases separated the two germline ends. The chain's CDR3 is CASSLRGPGPRLSGANVLTF. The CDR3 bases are TGTGCCAGCAGTTTACGGGGCCCGGGACCAAGGTTGTCTGGGGCCAACGTCCTGACTTTC.

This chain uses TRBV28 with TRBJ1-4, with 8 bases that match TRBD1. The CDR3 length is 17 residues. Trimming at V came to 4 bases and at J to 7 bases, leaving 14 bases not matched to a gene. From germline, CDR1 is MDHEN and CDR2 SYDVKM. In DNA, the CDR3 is TGTGCCAGCAGTTACGCTGGGACAGGCCCGACCAGTGAAAAACTGTTTTTT. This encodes CASSYAGTGPTSEKLFF.

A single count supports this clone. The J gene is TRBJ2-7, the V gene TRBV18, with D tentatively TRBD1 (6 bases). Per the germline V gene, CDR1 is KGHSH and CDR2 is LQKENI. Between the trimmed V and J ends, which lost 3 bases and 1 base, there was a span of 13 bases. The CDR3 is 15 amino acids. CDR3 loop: CASSPAEGVSYEQYF. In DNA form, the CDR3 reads TGTGCCAGCTCACCTGCCGAGGGGGTTTCCTACGAGCAGTACTTC.

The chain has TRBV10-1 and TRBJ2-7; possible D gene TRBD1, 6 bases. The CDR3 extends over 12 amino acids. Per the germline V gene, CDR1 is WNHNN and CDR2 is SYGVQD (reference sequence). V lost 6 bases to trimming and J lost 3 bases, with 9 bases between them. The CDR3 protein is CASSSTGYEQYF. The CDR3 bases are TGCGCCAGCAGCTCGACAGGCTACGAGCAGTACTTC.